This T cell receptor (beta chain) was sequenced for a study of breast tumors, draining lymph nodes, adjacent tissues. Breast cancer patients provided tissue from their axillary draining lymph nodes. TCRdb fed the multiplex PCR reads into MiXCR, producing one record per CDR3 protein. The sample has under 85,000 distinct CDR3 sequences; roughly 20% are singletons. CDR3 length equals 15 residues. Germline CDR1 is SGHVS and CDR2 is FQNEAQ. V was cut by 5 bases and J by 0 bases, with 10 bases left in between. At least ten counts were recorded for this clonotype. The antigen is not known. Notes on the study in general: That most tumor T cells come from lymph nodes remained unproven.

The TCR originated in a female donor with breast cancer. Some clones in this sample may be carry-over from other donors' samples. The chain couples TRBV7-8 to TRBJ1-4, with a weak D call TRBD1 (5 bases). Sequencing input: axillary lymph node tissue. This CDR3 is CASSPTAATNEKLFF. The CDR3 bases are TGTGCCAGCAGCCCGACAGCGGCAACTAATGAAAAACTGTTTTTT. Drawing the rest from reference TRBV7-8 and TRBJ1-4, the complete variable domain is GAGVSQSPRYKVAKRGQDVALRCDPISGHVSLFWYQQALGQGPEFLTYFQNEAQLDKSGLPSDRFFAERPEGSVSTLKIQRTQQEDSAVYLCASSPTAATNEKLFFGSGTQLSVL.